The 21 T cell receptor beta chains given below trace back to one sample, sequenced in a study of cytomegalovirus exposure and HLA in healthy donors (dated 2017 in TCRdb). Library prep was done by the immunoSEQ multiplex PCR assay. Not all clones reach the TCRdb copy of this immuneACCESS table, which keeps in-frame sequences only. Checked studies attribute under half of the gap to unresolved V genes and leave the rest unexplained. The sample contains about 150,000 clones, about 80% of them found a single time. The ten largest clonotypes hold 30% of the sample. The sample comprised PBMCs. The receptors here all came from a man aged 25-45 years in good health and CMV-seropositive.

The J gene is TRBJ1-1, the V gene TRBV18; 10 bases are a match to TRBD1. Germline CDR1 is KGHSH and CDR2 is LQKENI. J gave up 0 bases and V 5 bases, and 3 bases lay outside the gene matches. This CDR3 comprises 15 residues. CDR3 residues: CASSGQGVVNTEAFF. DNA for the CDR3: TGTGCCAGCTCAGGACAGGGGGTGGTGAACACTGAAGCTTTCTTT.

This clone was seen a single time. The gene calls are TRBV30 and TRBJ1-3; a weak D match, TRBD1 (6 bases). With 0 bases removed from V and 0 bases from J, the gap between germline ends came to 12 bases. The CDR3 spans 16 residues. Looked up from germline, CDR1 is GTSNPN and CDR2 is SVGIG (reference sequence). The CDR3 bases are TGTGCCTGGAGTGTTCAGGGGACGAGCTCTGGAAACACCATATATTTT. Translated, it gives CAWSVQGTSSGNTIYF. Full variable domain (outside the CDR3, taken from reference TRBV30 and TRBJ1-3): SQTIHQWPATLVQPVGSPLSLECTVEGTSNPNLYWYRQAAGRGLQLLFYSVGIGQISSEVPQNLSASRPQDRQFILSSKKLLLSDSGFYLCAWSVQGTSSGNTIYFGEGSWLTVV.

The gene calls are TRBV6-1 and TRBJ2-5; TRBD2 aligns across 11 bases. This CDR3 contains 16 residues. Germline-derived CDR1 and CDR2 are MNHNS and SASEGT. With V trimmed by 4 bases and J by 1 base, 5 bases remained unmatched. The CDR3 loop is CASSVGLAVLQETQYF. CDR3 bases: TGTGCCAGCAGTGTGGGACTAGCGGTCCTCCAAGAGACCCAGTACTTC.

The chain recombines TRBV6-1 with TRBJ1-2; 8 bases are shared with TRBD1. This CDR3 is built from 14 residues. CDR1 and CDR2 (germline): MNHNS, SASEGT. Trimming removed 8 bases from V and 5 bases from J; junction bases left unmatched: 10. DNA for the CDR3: TGTGCCAGCCGATGGACAGGGACTCGGTATGGCTACACCTTC. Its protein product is CASRWTGTRYGYTF.

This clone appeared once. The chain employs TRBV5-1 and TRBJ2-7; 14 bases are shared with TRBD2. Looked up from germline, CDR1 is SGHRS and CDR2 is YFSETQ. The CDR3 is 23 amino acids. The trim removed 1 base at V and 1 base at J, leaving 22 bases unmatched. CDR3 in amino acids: CASSLPLIDGTGTSGSGSYEQYF. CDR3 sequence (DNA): TGCGCCAGCAGCTTGCCCTTAATCGACGGCACAGGGACTAGCGGGAGTGGGTCCTACGAGCAGTACTTC. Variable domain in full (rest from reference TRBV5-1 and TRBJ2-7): KAGVTQTPRYLIKTRGQQVTLSCSPISGHRSVSWYQQTPGQGLQFLFEYFSETQRNKGNFPGRFSGRQFSNSRSEMNVSTLELGDSALYLCASSLPLIDGTGTSGSGSYEQYFGPGTRLTVT.

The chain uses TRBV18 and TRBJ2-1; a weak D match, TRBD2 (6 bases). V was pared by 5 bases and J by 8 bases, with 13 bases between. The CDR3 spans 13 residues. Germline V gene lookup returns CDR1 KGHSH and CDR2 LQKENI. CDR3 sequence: CASSSALADEQFF. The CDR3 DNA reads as TGTGCCAGCTCATCAGCACTAGCAGATGAGCAGTTCTTC.

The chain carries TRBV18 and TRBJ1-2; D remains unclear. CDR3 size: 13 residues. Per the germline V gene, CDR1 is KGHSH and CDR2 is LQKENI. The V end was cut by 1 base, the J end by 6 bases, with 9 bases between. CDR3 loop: CASSPLEEDGYTF. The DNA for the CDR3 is TGTGCCAGCTCACCACTGGAGGAGGATGGCTACACCTTC.

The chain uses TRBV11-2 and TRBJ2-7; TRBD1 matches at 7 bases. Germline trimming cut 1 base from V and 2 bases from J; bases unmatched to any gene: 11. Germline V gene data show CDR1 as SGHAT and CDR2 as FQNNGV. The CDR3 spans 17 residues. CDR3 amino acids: CASSLATGTADAYEQYF. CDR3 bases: TGTGCCAGCAGCTTAGCCACCGGGACAGCGGACGCCTACGAGCAGTACTTC.

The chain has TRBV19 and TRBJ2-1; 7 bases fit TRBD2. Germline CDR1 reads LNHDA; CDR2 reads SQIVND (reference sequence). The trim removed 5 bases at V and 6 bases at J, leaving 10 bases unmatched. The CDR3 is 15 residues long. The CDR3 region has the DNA TGTGCCAGTAGTCCGCGCCCTAGGGAGGGCAATGAGCAGTTCTTC. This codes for CASSPRPREGNEQFF.

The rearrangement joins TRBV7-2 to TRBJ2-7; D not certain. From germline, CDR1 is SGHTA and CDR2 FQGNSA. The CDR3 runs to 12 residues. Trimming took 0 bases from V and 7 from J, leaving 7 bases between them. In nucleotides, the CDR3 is TGTGCCAGCAGCTTAGCCTCGAGGGAGCAGTACTTC. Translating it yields CASSLASREQYF.

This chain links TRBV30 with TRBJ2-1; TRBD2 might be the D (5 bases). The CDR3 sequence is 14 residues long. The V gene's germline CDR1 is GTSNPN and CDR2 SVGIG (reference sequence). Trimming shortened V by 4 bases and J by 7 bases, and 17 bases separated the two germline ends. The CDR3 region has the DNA TGTGCCTGGAAAGTCGGGAAAATGAGGAATGAGCAGTTCTTC. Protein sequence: CAWKVGKMRNEQFF.

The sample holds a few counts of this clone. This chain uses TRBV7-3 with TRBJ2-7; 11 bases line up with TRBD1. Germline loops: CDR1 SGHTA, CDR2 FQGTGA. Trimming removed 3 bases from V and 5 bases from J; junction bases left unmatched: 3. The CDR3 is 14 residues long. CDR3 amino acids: CASSFRGQGDEQYF. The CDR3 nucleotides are TGTGCCAGCAGCTTCCGGGGACAGGGGGACGAGCAGTACTTC.

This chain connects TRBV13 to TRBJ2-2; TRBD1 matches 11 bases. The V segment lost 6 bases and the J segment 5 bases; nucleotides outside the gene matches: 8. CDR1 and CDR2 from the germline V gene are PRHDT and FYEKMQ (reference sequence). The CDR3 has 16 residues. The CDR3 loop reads CASSRTGTGGTGELFF. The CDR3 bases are TGTGCCAGCAGTCGTACCGGGACAGGGGGGACCGGGGAGCTGTTTTTT.

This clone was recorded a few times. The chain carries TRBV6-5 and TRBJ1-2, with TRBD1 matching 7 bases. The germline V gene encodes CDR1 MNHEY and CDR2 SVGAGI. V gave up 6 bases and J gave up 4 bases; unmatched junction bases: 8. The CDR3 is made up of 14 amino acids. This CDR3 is CASSQGGGGYGYTF. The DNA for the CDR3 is TGTGCCAGCAGCCAAGGGGGCGGCGGCTATGGCTACACCTTC.

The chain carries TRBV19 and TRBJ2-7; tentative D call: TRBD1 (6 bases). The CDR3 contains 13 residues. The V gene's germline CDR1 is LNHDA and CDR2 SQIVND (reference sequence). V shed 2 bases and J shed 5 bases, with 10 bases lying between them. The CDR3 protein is CASSILPGDEQYF. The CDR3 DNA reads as TGTGCCAGTAGTATATTGCCAGGGGACGAGCAGTACTTC. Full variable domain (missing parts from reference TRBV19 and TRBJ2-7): DGGITQSPKYLFRKEGQNVTLSCEQNLNHDAMYWYRQDPGQGLRLIYYSQIVNDFQKGDIAEGYSVSREKKESFPLTVTSAQKNPTAFYLCASSILPGDEQYFGPGTRLTVT.

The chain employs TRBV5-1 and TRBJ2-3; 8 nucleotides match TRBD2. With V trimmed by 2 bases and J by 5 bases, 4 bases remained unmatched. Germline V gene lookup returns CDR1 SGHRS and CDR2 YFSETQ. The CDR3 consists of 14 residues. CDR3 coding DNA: TGCGCCAGCAGCTTTTCGGGGGGGGGAGATACGCAGTATTTT. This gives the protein CASSFSGGGDTQYF.

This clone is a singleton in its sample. CDR3 amino acids: CASSSKTDNTGELFF. CDR3 DNA: TGTGCCAGCAGCTCAAAGACAGACAACACCGGGGAGCTGTTTTTT. The gene calls are TRBV5-4 and TRBJ2-2; possible D gene TRBD1, 5 bases. The germline V and J ends were trimmed by 3 bases and 2 bases, with 11 bases remaining between them. Per germline, CDR1 SGHNT and CDR2 YYREEE (reference sequence). The CDR3 consists of 15 residues.

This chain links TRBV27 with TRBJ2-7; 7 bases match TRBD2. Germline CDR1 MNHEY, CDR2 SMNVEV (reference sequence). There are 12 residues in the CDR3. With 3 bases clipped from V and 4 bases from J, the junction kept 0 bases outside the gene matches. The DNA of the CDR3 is TGTGCCAGCAGTTTGGGGGGGTACGAGCAGTACTTC. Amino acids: CASSLGGYEQYF.

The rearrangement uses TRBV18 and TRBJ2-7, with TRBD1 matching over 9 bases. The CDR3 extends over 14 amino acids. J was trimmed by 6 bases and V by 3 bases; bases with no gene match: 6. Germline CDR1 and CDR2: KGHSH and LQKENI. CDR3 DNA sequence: TGTGCCAGCTCACCCAATGGACAGGGGCGCGAGCAGTACTTC. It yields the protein CASSPNGQGREQYF.

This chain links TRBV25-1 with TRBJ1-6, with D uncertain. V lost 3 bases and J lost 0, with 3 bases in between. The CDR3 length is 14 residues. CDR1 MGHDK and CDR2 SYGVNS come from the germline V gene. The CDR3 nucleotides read TGTGCCAGCAGTGACGGCTCCTATAATTCACCCCTCCACTTT. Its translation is CASSDGSYNSPLHF.

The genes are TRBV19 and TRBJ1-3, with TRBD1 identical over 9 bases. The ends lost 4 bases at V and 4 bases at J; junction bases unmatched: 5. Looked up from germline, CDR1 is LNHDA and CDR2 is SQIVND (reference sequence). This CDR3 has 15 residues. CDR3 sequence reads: CASSTWTGEGNTIYF. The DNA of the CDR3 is TGTGCCAGTAGTACCTGGACAGGGGAAGGAAACACCATATATTTT.